The 30 T cell receptor beta chains presented below share a single source sample, sequenced in a study of patients and donors after allogeneic stem cell transplantation. Each CDR3 protein gets one entry after TCRdb re-called the RT-PCR reads with MiXCR. The sample comprises about a million distinct CDR3 sequences, more than 15% of which are singletons, and around 6% rests with the top ten. The material sequenced was blood, either unsorted or a sorted T cell fraction (not recorded which). The receptors shown here come from a human donor who was either an allogeneic HSCT recipient or a stem cell or donor lymphocyte infusion donor (not recorded which). It is not recorded whose cells these are; they may come from a transplant donor.

This clonotype was detected a few times. J is TRBJ1-6 and V is TRBV19, with 8 positions matching TRBD1. CDR3 size: 15 residues. The germline CDR1 and CDR2 sequences are LNHDA and SQIVND (reference sequence). The trim removed 3 bases at V and 11 bases at J, leaving 9 bases unmatched. The CDR3 is CASSITRQGLTPLHF. CDR3 sequence (DNA): TGTGCCAGTAGTATTACCCGACAGGGGTTGACACCCCTCCACTTT.

This clonotype was found many times. This chain links TRBV29-1 with TRBJ2-7; 12 bases align to TRBD2. CDR1 SQVTM and CDR2 ANQGSEA come from the germline V gene. The CDR3 is made up of 14 amino acids. V was clipped by 4 bases and J by 2 bases; unmatched bases: 3. CDR3 region: CSVATSGGPYEQYF. CDR3 DNA sequence: TGCAGCGTTGCGACTAGCGGGGGACCCTACGAGCAGTACTTC.

The chain is built from TRBV29-1 and TRBJ2-1; 7 nucleotides line up with TRBD1. There are 13 residues in the CDR3. Germline trimming cut 8 bases from V and 0 bases from J; bases unmatched to any gene: 4. Per germline, CDR1 SQVTM and CDR2 ANQGSEA. This CDR3 is CSNRDSSYNEQFF. CDR3 in DNA: TGCAGCAACCGGGACAGCTCCTACAATGAGCAGTTCTTC.

The sample holds a few counts of this clonotype. CDR3 region: CASSDVGIADTQYF. The CDR3, as DNA: TGTGCCAGCAGTGACGTGGGGATCGCAGATACGCAGTATTTT. The chain has TRBV2 and TRBJ2-3, with no clear D. Germline V lookup: CDR1 SNHLY, CDR2 FYNNEI. Trimming took off 3 bases at V and 4 bases at J, with 11 bases between the two ends. This CDR3 has 14 residues. Complete variable domain (other parts from reference TRBV2 and TRBJ2-3): EPEVTQTPSHQVTQMGQEVILRCVPISNHLYFYWYRQILGQKVEFLVSFYNNEISEKSEIFDDQFSVERPDGSNFTLKIRSTKLEDSAMYFCASSDVGIADTQYFGPGTRLTVL.

This clonotype was counted only a few times. The chain couples TRBV12-5 to TRBJ1-1; D remains unclear. Germline V lookup: CDR1 LGHNT, CDR2 FRNRAP. The V end was cut by 6 bases, the J end by 4 bases, with 18 bases between. The CDR3 has 15 residues. The CDR3 loop reads CASGLQRKVVTEAFF. Here the CDR3 DNA reads TGTGCTAGTGGCCTTCAAAGGAAAGTGGTCACTGAAGCTTTCTTT.

Ten or more counts support this clonotype. The CDR3 DNA reads TGTGCCAGCAGTTTCTGGTTAGGAGATACGCAGTATTTT. It specifies CASSFWLGDTQYF. V gene TRBV12-3 or TRBV12-4 combines with J gene TRBJ2-3, with no clear D. This CDR3 has 13 residues. The germline V and J ends were trimmed by 3 bases and 5 bases, with 9 bases remaining between them.

V gene TRBV20-1 combines with J gene TRBJ1-1; unclear D gene. V lost 5 bases and J lost 4, with 17 bases in between. CDR1 DFQATT and CDR2 SNEGSKA come from the germline V gene (reference sequence). The CDR3 extends over 14 amino acids. The CDR3 DNA is TGCAGTGCTTTACGGGGTAATAGGGCCACTGAAGCTTTCTTT. Amino acid sequence: CSALRGNRATEAFF.

This chain joins TRBV29-1 and TRBJ2-5; D not resolved. Trimming left V 6 bases short and J 1 base short, with 6 bases between. Germline V gene data show CDR1 as SQVTM and CDR2 as ANQGSEA. CDR3 length equals 11 residues. The CDR3, as DNA: TGCAGCGTAGGGCCCCAAGAGACCCAGTACTTC. Translation: CSVGPQETQYF.

The genes are TRBV20-1 and TRBJ1-4; D possibly corresponds to TRBD1 (6 bases). Germline V gene sequence: CDR1 DFQATT, CDR2 SNEGSKA (reference sequence). V was shortened by 6 bases and J by 1 base, with 12 bases between the two germline ends. There are 14 residues in the CDR3. The DNA for the CDR3 is TGCAGTGCGGCCGACAGGTTAACTAATGAAAAACTGTTTTTT. Translation gives CSAADRLTNEKLFF.

The chain uses TRBV6-5 and TRBJ2-5, with TRBD2 matching over 7 bases. Per the germline V gene, CDR1 is MNHEY and CDR2 is SVGAGI. The CDR3 consists of 15 residues. The V segment lost 0 bases and the J segment 5 bases; nucleotides outside the gene matches: 6. DNA of the CDR3: TGTGCCAGCAGTTACTCGATGGGGAGGGTGGAGACCCAGTACTTC. Its protein is CASSYSMGRVETQYF.

The chain recombines TRBV7-8 with TRBJ1-2; the D gene is possibly TRBD1 (5 bases). The length of the CDR3 is 16 residues. CDR1 SGHVS and CDR2 FQNEAQ come from the germline V gene. V lost 1 base to trimming and J lost 8 bases, with 20 bases between them. CDR3 coding DNA: TGTGCCAGCAGCTTAGATCTAGGGGCGGCAGAAAAAGGCTACACCTTC. It specifies CASSLDLGAAEKGYTF.

This clonotype was seen once. V usage is TRBV4-1 and J usage is TRBJ1-2; 10 bases are a match to TRBD1. Germline assignment: CDR1 MGHRA and CDR2 YSYEKL. The CDR3 has 16 amino acids. V shed 3 bases and J 8 bases; nucleotides not matched to a gene: 12. The DNA of the CDR3 is TGCGCCAGCAGCCACCCCCGTAGGGACAGGGGTTTCGGCTACACCTTC. Its protein product is CASSHPRRDRGFGYTF.

In its sample, this clonotype was seen a few times. The chain links TRBV10-3 to TRBJ2-3; D is uncertain. The CDR3 covers 14 residues. Trimming left V 0 bases short and J 6 bases short, with 10 bases between. CDR1 is ENHRY and CDR2 is SYGVKD in the germline V gene. The chain's CDR3 is CAISESVGPDTQYF. DNA for the CDR3: TGTGCCATCAGTGAGTCTGTAGGCCCCGATACGCAGTATTTT.

The genes are TRBV5-5 and TRBJ1-6; possible D gene TRBD1, 5 bases. V dropped 1 base and J dropped 8 bases, with 7 bases sitting between them. Germline values: CDR1 SGHKS, CDR2 YYEKEE (reference sequence). The CDR3 covers 13 residues. CDR3 in amino acids: CASSLLTDSPLHF. CDR3 bases: TGTGCCAGCAGCTTGCTGACAGATTCACCCCTCCACTTT.

This clonotype was found a few times. The chain uses TRBV20-1 and TRBJ1-4, with 8 bases that match TRBD1. Looked up from germline, CDR1 is DFQATT and CDR2 is SNEGSKA (reference sequence). Unmatched junction bases numbered 6, after V lost 3 bases and J lost 3 bases. The CDR3 covers 15 residues. In nucleotides, the CDR3 is TGCAGTGCTAGCGACAGGGGAACGTCTAATGAAAAACTGTTTTTT. Translating it yields CSASDRGTSNEKLFF.

This clonotype was observed a handful of times. The chain recombines TRBV7-9 with TRBJ1-6; no clear D. Germline assignment: CDR1 SEHNR and CDR2 FQNEAQ (reference sequence). Trimming left V 0 bases short and J 4 bases short, with 7 bases between. The CDR3 is made up of 15 amino acids. The CDR3 nucleotides read TGTGCCAGCAGCTTAGCCAGGAGGTATAATTCACCCCTCCACTTT. Translating it yields CASSLARRYNSPLHF. The variable domain in full, completed from reference TRBV7-9 and TRBJ1-6, reads DTGVSQNPRHKITKRGQNVTFRCDPISEHNRLYWYRQTLGQGPEFLTYFQNEAQLEKSRLLSDRFSAERPKGSFSTLEIQRTEQGDSAMYLCASSLARRYNSPLHFGNGTRLTVT.

The DNA for the CDR3 is TGTGCCAGTAGTATAGGGAGCCACGAGCAGTACTTC. It yields the protein CASSIGSHEQYF. The V gene is TRBV19, the J gene TRBJ2-7; D is uncertain. Trimming left V 1 base short and J 5 bases short, with 6 bases between. The CDR3 has 12 residues. Germline values: CDR1 LNHDA, CDR2 SQIVND (reference sequence).

The table lists this clonotype with a few counts. V and J are TRBV6-2 or TRBV6-3 and TRBJ1-2; possible D gene TRBD1, 5 bases. Germline V lookup: CDR1 MNHEY, CDR2 SVGEGT. The CDR3 is 15 amino acids. The V end lost 4 bases, the J end lost 8 bases, and 20 bases lay between the germline ends. DNA for the CDR3: TGTGCCAGCAGTTTTACAGGAAGGCCTGAGAAAGGCTACACCTTC. Translating gives CASSFTGRPEKGYTF.

This clonotype was picked up a small number of times. The CDR3 region is CASSHPRPADTQYF. The CDR3 coding sequence is TGCGCCAGCAGCCACCCACGCCCGGCAGATACGCAGTATTTT. The rearrangement joins TRBV5-1 to TRBJ2-3; no clear D gene. From germline, CDR1 is SGHRS and CDR2 YFSETQ. The CDR3 is 14 amino acids. The germline V and J ends were trimmed by 4 bases and 4 bases, with 13 bases remaining between them.

This clonotype has more than one count but fewer than ten. This chain's CDR3 is CASSQEGAGNSPLHF. In DNA form, the CDR3 reads TGCGCCAGCAGCCAAGAAGGCGCGGGAAATTCACCCCTCCACTTT. The chain combines TRBV4-3 with TRBJ1-6, with no clear D. V lost 0 bases and J 7 bases, leaving 10 bases between the germline ends. This CDR3 is 15 amino acids long. The germline V gene encodes CDR1 LGHNA and CDR2 YSLEER.

The rearrangement joins TRBV27 to TRBJ2-1; 11 bases are shared with TRBD2. Germline lookup yields CDR1 MNHEY and CDR2 SMNVEV (reference sequence). CDR3 length: 14 amino acids. V shed 3 bases, J shed 8 bases, and the junction held 3 bases outside the gene matches. The CDR3 DNA follows: TGTGCCAGCAGTTTGGCGACTAGCGGGGATGAGCAGTTCTTC. Amino acids: CASSLATSGDEQFF.

This clonotype was seen a few times. This chain uses TRBV2 with TRBJ2-7; the D gene is possibly TRBD1 (6 bases). V dropped 3 bases and J dropped 7 bases, with 22 bases sitting between them. The CDR3 loop spans 16 amino acids. CDR1 and CDR2 (germline): SNHLY, FYNNEI. In DNA form, the CDR3 reads TGTGCCAGCAGTGATAGCCCGACAGGAGCTTTGGGGGAGCAGTACTTC. Translating gives CASSDSPTGALGEQYF.

This clonotype was counted only a few times. The chain employs TRBV19 and TRBJ2-1; 9 bases line up with TRBD2. The CDR3 runs to 17 residues. The V gene's germline CDR1 is LNHDA and CDR2 SQIVND (reference sequence). Trimming at V came to 4 bases and at J to 1 base, leaving 8 bases not matched to a gene. The CDR3 sequence: CASSTLGSGGSYNEQFF. In DNA, the CDR3 is TGTGCCAGTAGTACCCTGGGTAGCGGGGGTTCCTACAATGAGCAGTTCTTC.

The chain is built from TRBV6-1 and TRBJ1-5; 7 bases are a match to TRBD1. The V gene end was trimmed by 6 bases and the J gene end by 4 bases; junction bases not matched to a gene: 6. Germline V gives CDR1 MNHNS, CDR2 SASEGT. The CDR3 has 14 amino acids. CDR3 residues: CASRQTGRNQPQHF. The CDR3 bases are TGTGCCAGCAGACAGACAGGGAGGAATCAGCCCCAGCATTTT.

This clonotype was detected only a few times. V gene TRBV20-1 combines with J gene TRBJ2-3; either TRBD1 or TRBD2 may supply D (5 bases each). Between the trimmed V and J ends, which lost 0 bases and 3 bases, there was a span of 19 bases. The CDR3 extends over 17 amino acids. From germline, CDR1 is DFQATT and CDR2 SNEGSKA (reference sequence). The CDR3 DNA follows: TGCAGTGCTAGAGATGATGGGACCTCGATCTGGACAGATACGCAGTATTTT. Its protein product is CSARDDGTSIWTDTQYF.

V usage is TRBV20-1 and J usage is TRBJ1-1; 9 positions agree with TRBD1. V trimming: 2 bases; J trimming: 1 base; junction bases outside the gene matches: 2. The CDR3 extends over 14 amino acids. Germline-derived CDR1 and CDR2 are DFQATT and SNEGSKA (reference sequence). The CDR3 DNA reads as TGCAGTGCTAGACCGGGACAGGGGAACACTGAAGCTTTCTTT. Translation gives CSARPGQGNTEAFF.

This clonotype was observed a few times. The rearrangement joins TRBV21-1 to TRBJ2-4. TRBV21-1 is shown as a pseudogene. The CDR3 loop spans 17 amino acids. CDR3 nucleotide sequence: TGTGCCAGCAGCAAAGTTCAACTGAACCTAGCCAAAAACATTCAGTACTTC. This gives the protein CASSKVQLNLAKNIQYF.

The gene calls are TRBV10-3 and TRBJ2-1, with D possibly matching TRBD1 (6 bases). Trimming pared 3 bases from V and 4 bases from J, leaving 13 bases between. Germline CDR1 reads ENHRY; CDR2 reads SYGVKD. The CDR3 covers 15 residues. CDR3 in amino acids: CAISEPTGLYNEQFF. The DNA for the CDR3 is TGTGCCATCAGTGAACCGACAGGACTTTACAATGAGCAGTTCTTC.

This chain connects TRBV11-2 to TRBJ2-3; 7 bases map to TRBD1. Germline values: CDR1 SGHAT, CDR2 FQNNGV. The CDR3 sequence is 12 residues long. Losses at the gene ends were 4 bases for V and 10 bases for J; bases not matched to a gene: 5. The CDR3 bases are TGTGCCAGCAGCTCAACAGGGGAAGCGCAGTATTTT. This encodes CASSSTGEAQYF.

The rearrangement joins TRBV3-1 to TRBJ1-1; D is uncertain. From germline, CDR1 is LGHDT and CDR2 YNNKEL (reference sequence). V gave up 3 bases and J gave up 0 bases, with 14 bases separating them. The CDR3 is 16 residues long. CDR3 DNA sequence: TGTGCCAGCAGCCAGGACGGTAGGGTGATGAACACTGAAGCTTTCTTT. Encoded protein: CASSQDGRVMNTEAFF.